These 2 T cell receptor beta chains originate from one sample sequenced in a study of OX40 agonist ivuxolimab in advanced cancers. Some clones are missing from TCRdb's copy, which holds only in-frame ones; the method was immunoSEQ multiplex PCR. The sample includes around 80,000 clones, roughly nine tenths seen only once; the top ten take 0.15% to 0.2%. The sample was CD4+ or CD8+ T cells sorted from blood, taken in a trial of the OX40 agonist ivuxolimab. All receptors derive from an adult with an advanced solid tumor such as melanoma, head and neck, liver or kidney cancer.

This clone has only a few counts. This CDR3 is also generated by other DNA sequences in the sample. V is TRBV18 and J is TRBJ2-2; D is undetermined. This CDR3 region has 12 residues. V was cut by 2 bases and J by 2 bases, with 0 bases left in between. CDR1 KGHSH and CDR2 LQKENI come from the germline V gene. The CDR3, as DNA: TGTGCCAGCTCACCAAACACCGGGGAGCTGTTTTTT. Translation: CASSPNTGELFF.

The CDR3 is CAISDLRWDTEAFF. Written as DNA, the CDR3 is TGTGCCATCAGTGACTTGAGGTGGGACACTGAAGCTTTCTTT. The rearrangement uses TRBV10-3 and TRBJ1-1; D not certain. The germline CDR1 and CDR2 sequences are ENHRY and SYGVKD. The CDR3 totals 14 residues. V was pared by 3 bases and J by 3 bases, with 11 bases between.